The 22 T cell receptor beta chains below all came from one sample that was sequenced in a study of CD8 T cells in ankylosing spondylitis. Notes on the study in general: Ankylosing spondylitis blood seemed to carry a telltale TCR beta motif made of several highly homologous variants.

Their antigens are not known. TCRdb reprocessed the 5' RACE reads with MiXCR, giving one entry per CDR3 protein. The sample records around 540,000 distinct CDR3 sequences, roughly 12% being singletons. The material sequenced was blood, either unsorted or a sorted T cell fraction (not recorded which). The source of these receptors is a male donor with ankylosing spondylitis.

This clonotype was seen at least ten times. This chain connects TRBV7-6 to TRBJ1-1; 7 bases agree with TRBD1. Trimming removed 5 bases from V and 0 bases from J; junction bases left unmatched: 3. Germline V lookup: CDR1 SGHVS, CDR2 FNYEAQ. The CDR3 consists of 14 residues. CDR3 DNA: TGTGCCAGCAGCGCGACAGGGTTGAACACTGAAGCTTTCTTT. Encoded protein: CASSATGLNTEAFF. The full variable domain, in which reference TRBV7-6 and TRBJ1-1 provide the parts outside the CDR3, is GAGVSQSPRYKVTKRGQDVALRCDPISGHVSLYWYRQALGQGPEFLTYFNYEAQQDKSGLPNDRFSAERPEGSISTLTIQRTEQRDSAMYRCASSATGLNTEAFFGQGTRLTVV.

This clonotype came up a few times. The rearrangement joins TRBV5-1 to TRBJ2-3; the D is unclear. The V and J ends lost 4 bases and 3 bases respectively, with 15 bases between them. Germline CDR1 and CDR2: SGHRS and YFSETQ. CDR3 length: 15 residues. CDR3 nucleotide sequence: TGCGCCAGCAGCACCCTGATTGGTGAGACAGATACGCAGTATTTT. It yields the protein CASSTLIGETDTQYF.

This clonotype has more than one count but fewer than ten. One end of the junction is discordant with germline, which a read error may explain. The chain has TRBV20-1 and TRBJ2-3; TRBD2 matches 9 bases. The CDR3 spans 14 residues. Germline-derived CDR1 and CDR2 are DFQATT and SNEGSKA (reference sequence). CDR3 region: CSHTSGPLTDTQYF. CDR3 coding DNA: TGTAGCCACACTAGCGGGCCCCTCACAGATACGCAGTATTTT.

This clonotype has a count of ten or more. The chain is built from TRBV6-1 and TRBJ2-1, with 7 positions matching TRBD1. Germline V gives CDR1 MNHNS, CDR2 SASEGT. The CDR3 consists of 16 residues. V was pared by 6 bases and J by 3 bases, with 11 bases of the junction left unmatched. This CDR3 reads CASRPTKGAVYNEQFF. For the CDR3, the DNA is TGTGCCAGCAGGCCGACTAAGGGGGCGGTCTACAATGAGCAGTTCTTC.

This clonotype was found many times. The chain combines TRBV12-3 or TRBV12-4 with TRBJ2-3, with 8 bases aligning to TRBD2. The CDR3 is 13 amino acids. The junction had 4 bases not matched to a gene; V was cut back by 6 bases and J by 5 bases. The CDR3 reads CASRLGLGDTQYF. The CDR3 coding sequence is TGTGCCAGCAGACTGGGACTAGGAGATACGCAGTATTTT.

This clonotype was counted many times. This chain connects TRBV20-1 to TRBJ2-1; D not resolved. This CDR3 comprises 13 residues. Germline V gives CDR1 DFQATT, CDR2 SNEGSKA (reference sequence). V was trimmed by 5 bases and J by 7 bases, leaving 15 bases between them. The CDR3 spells CSASPAVTNEQFF. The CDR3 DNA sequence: TGCAGTGCTTCCCCGGCCGTTACGAATGAGCAGTTCTTC.

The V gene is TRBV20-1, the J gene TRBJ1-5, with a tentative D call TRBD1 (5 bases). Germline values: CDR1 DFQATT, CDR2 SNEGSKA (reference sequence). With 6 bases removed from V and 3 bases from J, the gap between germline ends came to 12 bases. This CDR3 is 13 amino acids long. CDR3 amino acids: CSATGTHNQPQHF. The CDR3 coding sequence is TGCAGTGCAACCGGGACTCACAATCAGCCCCAGCATTTT.

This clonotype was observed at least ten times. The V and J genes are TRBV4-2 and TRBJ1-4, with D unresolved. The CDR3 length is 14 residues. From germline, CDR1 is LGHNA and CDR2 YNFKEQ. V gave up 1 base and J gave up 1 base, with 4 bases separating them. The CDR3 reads CASSQVGTNEKLFF. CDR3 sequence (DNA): TGTGCCAGCAGCCAAGTTGGAACTAATGAAAAACTGTTTTTT.

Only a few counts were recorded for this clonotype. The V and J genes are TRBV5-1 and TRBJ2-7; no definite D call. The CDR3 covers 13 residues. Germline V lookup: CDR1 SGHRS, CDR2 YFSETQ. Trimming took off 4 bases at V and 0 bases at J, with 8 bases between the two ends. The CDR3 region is CASSRENSYEQYF. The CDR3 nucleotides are TGCGCCAGCAGCCGTGAGAACTCCTACGAGCAGTACTTC.

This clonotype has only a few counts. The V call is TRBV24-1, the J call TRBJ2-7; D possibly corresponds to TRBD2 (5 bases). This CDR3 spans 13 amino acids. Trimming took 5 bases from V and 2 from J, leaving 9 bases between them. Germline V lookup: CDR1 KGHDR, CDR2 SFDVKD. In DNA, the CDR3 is TGTGCCACCAGTGGCCTAGCTACCTACGAGCAGTACGTC. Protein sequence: CATSGLATYEQYV.

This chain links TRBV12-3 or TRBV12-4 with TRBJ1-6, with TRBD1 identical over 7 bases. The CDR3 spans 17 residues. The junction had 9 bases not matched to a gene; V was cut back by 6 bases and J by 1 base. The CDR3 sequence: CASSPRQGYSYNSPLHF. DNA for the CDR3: TGTGCCAGCAGCCCTCGACAGGGTTATTCCTATAATTCACCCCTCCACTTT.

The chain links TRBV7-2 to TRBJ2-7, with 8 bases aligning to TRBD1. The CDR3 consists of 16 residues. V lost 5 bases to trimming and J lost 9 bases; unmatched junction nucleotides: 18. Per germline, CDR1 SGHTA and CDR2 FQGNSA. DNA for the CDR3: TGTGCCAGCAGCCCAGCATCCGACAGGGGCCCCGACGGGCAGTACTTC. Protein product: CASSPASDRGPDGQYF.

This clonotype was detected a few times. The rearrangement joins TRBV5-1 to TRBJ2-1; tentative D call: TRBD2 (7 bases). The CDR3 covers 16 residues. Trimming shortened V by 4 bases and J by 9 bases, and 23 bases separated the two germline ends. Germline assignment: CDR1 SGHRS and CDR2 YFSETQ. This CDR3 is CASSLQREGHDSEQFF. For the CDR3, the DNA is TGCGCCAGCAGCCTCCAAAGGGAGGGACACGATTCTGAGCAGTTCTTC.

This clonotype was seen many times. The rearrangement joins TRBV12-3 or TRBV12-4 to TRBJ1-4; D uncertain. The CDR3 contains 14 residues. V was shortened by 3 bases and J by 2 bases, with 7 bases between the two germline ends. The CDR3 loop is CASSFTATNEKLFF. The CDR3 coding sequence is TGTGCCAGCAGTTTCACAGCGACTAATGAAAAACTGTTTTTT.

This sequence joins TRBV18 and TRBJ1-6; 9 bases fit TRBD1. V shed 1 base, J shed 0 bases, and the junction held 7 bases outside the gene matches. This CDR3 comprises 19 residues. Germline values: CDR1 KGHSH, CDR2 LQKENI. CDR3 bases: TGTGCCAGCTCACCACGTCCCGGACAGGGGATCTCCTATAATTCACCCCTCCACTTT. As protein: CASSPRPGQGISYNSPLHF.

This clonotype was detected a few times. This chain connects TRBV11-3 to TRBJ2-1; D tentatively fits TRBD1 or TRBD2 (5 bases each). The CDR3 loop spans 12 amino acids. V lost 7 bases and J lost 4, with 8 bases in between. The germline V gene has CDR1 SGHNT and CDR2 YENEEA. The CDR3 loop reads CASNWGYNEQFF. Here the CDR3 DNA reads TGTGCCAGCAACTGGGGGTACAATGAGCAGTTCTTC.

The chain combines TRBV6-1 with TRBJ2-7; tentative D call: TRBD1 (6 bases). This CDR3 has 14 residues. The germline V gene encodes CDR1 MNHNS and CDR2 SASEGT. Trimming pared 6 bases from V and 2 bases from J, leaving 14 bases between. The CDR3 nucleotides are TGTGCCAGCAGCCGGGAACAGGGCCCCTACGAGCAGTACTTC. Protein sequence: CASSREQGPYEQYF.

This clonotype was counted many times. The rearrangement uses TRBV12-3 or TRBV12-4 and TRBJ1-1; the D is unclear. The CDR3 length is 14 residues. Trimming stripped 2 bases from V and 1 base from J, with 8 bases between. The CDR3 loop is CASSLIGSNTEAFF. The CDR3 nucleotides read TGTGCCAGCAGTTTAATAGGGTCGAACACTGAAGCTTTCTTT.

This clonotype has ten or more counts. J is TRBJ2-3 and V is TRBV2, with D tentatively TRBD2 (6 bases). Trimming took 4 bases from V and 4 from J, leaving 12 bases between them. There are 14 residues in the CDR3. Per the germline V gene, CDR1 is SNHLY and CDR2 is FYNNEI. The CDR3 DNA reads TGTGCCAGCAGTGTGAGACTAGGTCCAGATACGCAGTATTTT. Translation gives CASSVRLGPDTQYF.

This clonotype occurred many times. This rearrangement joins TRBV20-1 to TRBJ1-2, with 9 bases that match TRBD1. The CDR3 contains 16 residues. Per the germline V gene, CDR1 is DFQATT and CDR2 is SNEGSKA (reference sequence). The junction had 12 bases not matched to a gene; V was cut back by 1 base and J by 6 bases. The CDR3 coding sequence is TGCAGTGCTAGAGCGAAACAACCGGGACAGGGTCATGGCTACACCTTC. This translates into CSARAKQPGQGHGYTF.

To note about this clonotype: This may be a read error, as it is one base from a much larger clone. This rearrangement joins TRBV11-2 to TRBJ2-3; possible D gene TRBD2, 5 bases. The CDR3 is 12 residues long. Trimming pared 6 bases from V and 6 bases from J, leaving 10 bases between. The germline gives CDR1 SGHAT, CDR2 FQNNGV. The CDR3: CASSSRGDTQYF. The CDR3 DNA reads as TGTGCCAGCAGTTCTAGAGGGGATACGCAGTATTTT. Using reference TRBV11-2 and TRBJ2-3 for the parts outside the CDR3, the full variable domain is EAGVAQSPRYKIIEKRQSVAFWCNPISGHATLYWYQQILGQGPKLLIQFQNNGVVDDSQLPKDRFSAERLKGVDSTLKIQPAKLEDSAVYLCASSSRGDTQYFGPGTRLTVL.

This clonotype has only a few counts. The CDR3 is CASSLGGREQYF. The CDR3 DNA reads TGTGCCAGCAGCCTGGGAGGGCGCGAGCAGTACTTC. This chain joins TRBV12-3 or TRBV12-4 and TRBJ2-7, with 7 nucleotides matching TRBD2. This CDR3 is 12 amino acids long. V was pared by 6 bases and J by 6 bases, with 5 bases of the junction left unmatched.